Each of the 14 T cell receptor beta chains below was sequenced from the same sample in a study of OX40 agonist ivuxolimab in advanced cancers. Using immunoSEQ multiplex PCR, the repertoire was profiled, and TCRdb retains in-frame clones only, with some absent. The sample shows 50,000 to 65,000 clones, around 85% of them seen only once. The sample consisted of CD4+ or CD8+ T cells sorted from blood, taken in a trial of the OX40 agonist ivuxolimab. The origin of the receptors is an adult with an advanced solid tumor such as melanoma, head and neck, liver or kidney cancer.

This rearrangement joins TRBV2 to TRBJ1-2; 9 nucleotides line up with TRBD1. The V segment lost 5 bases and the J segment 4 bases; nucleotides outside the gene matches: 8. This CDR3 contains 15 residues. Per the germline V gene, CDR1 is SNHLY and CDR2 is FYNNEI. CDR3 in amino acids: CASSTGGGVGYGYTF. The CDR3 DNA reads TGTGCCAGCAGTACAGGGGGCGGGGTGGGCTATGGCTACACCTTC.

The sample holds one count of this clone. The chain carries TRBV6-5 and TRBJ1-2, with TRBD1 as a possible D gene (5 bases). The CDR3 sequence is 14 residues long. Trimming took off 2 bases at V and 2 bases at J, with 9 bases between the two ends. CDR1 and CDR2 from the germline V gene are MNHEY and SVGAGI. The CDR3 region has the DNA TGTGCCAGCAGTTACGGGGACGGAAACTATGGCTACACCTTC. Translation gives CASSYGDGNYGYTF.

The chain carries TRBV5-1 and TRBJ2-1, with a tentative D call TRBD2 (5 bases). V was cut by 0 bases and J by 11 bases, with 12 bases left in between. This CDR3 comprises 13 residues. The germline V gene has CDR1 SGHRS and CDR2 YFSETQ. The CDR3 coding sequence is TGCGCCAGCAGCTTGGCCGGGGTCAGTCAGCAGTTCTTC. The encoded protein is CASSLAGVSQQFF.

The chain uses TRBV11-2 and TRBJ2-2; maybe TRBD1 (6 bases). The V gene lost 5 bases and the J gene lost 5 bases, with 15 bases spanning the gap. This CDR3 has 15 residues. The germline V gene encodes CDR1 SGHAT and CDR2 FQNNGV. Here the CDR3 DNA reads TGTGCCAGCAGCCCTCGGACAGTCCTGACCGGGGAGCTGTTTTTT. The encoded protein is CASSPRTVLTGELFF.

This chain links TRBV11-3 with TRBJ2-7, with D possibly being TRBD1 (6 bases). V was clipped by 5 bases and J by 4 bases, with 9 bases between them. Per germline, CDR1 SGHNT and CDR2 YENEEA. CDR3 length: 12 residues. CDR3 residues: CASSATGYEQYF. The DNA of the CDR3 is TGTGCCAGCAGCGCTACAGGGTACGAGCAGTACTTC.

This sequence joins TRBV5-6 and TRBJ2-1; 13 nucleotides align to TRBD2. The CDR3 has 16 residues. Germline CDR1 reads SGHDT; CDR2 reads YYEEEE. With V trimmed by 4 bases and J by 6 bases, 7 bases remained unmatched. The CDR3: CASSVLTSGRSNEQFF. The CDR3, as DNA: TGTGCCAGCAGCGTACTGACTAGCGGGAGGTCCAATGAGCAGTTCTTC.

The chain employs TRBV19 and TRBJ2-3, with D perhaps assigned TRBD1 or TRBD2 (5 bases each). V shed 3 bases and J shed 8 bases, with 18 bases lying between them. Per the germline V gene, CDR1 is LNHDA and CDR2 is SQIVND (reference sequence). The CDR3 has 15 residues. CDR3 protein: CASSIGGLVSGTQYF. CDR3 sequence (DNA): TGTGCCAGTAGTATTGGGGGTCTGGTGAGCGGTACGCAGTATTTT.

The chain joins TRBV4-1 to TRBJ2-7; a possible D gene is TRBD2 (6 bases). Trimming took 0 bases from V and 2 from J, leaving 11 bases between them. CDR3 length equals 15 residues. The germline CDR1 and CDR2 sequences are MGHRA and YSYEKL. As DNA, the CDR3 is TGCGCCAGCAGCCAAGACGTAGCGGCACCCTACGAGCAGTACTTC. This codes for CASSQDVAAPYEQYF.

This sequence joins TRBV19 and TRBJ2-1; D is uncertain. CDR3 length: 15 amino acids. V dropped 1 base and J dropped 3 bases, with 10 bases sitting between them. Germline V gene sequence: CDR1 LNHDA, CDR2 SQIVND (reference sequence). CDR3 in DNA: TGTGCCAGTAGTATAGGGTGGAGCTACTACAATGAGCAGTTCTTC. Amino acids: CASSIGWSYYNEQFF.

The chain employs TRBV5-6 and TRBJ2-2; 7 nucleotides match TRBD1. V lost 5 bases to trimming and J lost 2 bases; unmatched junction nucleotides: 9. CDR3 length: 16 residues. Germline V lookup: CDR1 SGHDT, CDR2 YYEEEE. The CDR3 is CASSRGDSGNTGELFF. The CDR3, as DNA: TGTGCCAGCAGTCGTGGGGACAGCGGAAACACCGGGGAGCTGTTTTTT.

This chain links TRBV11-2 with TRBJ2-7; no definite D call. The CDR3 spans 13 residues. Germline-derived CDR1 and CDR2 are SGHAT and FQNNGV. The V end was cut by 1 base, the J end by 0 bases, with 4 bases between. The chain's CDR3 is CASSLVSSYEQYF. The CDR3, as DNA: TGTGCCAGCAGCTTAGTGAGCTCCTACGAGCAGTACTTC.

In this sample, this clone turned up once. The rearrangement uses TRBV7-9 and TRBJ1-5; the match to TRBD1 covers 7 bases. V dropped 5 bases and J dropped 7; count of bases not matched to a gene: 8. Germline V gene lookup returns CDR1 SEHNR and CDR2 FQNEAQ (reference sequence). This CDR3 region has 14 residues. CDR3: CASSKQGSRQPQHF. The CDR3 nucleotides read TGTGCCAGCAGCAAACAGGGGTCGCGGCAGCCCCAGCATTTT. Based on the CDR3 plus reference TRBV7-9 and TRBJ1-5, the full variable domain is DTGVSQNPRHKITKRGQNVTFRCDPISEHNRLYWYRQTLGQGPEFLTYFQNEAQLEKSRLLSDRFSAERPKGSFSTLEIQRTEQGDSAMYLCASSKQGSRQPQHFGDGTRLSIL.

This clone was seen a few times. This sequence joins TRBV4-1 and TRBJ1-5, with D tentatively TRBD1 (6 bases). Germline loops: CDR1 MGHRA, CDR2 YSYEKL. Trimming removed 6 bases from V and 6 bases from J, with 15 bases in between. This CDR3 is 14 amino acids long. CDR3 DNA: TGCGCCAGCAGGGGGGAGGGGGACCTTCAGCCCCAGCATTTT. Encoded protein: CASRGEGDLQPQHF.

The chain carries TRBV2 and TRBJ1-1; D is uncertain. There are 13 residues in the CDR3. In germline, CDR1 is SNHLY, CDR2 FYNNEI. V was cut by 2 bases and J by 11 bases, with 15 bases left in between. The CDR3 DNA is TGTGCCAGCAGTGAAAGGTCGAAAGGGTTGGCTTTCTTT. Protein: CASSERSKGLAFF.